This TCR beta chain was recovered during a study of T cell repertoires in cytomegalovirus infection (dated by TCRdb to between 2017 and 2020). The study in broad terms: Donor HLA type was relevant to the analysis, as public TCR beta signatures indicated carriage of CMV infection together with the matching HLA type.

This clonotype was seen many times. Which antigen it targets is not known. Base qualities are missing; no much larger clone stands one base away. This sample was sequenced with an Illumina HiSeq 1500. TCRdb reworked the public reads: Q25 trimming with fastp, MiXCR clone assembly, productive beta chains retained. Identical CDR3 proteins give one entry, which carries the most common genes and DNA. The sample table holds 400,000 or so distinct CDR3 sequences, of which around 18% were seen once. The ten largest clones add up to roughly 8.7% of the sample. General study outcomes and caveats: In both this cohort and an independent cohort of some 370 donors, the cumulative frequency of public TCR beta family members distinguished carriers of CMV infection plus the relevant HLA type. The ex vivo response was dominated by HLA-C-restricted CMV-specific TCR beta clonotypes, which also provided the single most frequent clonotype in two of eight donors.

V and J are trimmed by 6 bases and 6 bases, and the gene matches miss 4 bases of the junction. The CDR3, cysteine through phenylalanine, is 14 amino acids long. Only the CDR3 DNA stays, 42 bases, in frame from base 1. The receptor comes from a human donor in good health (CMV status not recorded). Some clones in this sample may be carry-over from other donors' samples. What was sequenced was PBMCs. The chain joins TRBV12-3 or TRBV12-4 to TRBJ2-3, and TRBD2 aligns with 12 junction nucleotides. At the DNA level, the sequence is TGTGCCAGCAGCCGGACTAGCGGGACGGATACGCAGTATTTT. Its protein reads: CASSRTSGTDTQYF.